Included here is one TCR beta chain sequence, with context. Universal primer sites and UMIs were introduced during 5'RACE template-switching synthesis of TCR cDNA. MiXCR, run by TCRdb on the 5' RACE reads, gives a single entry per CDR3 protein. The sample includes 14,000 or so distinct CDR3 sequences, about 7.1% of them seen just once. The sample originates from a study of T cells after yellow fever vaccination. Study outcomes and limitations: A large majority of primary-vaccination clones showed up again after the booster (about 97% CD4, approximately 90% CD8). Clonotype sharing between CD4 and CD8 compartments was small. For sorted memory subsets on day 0, almost all vaccine-responding clonotypes were undetectable.

This clonotype was sampled from a man between 18 and 29 years old who received the YFV17D yellow fever vaccine. The sample here was PBMCs, either bulk or a sorted T-cell subset (CD4+, CD8+, memory, or dextramer-sorted; not recorded which), taken on the day of the yellow fever booster vaccination.

CDR3 amino acids: CSAGRRASRETQYF. CDR3 DNA sequence: TGCAGTGCTGGCAGGAGGGCGTCTAGGGAGACCCAGTACTTC. The chain is built from TRBV20-1 and TRBJ2-5; possible D gene TRBD2, 6 bases. Germline-derived CDR1 and CDR2 are DFQATT and SNEGSKA (reference sequence). The length of the CDR3 is 14 residues. Deletions cut 5 bases from V and 5 bases from J, with 18 bases between.